This TCR beta chain was documented in a study of beta chain features in type 1 diabetes. Study results and caveats: Across all four CD4+ subsets, people with type 1 diabetes showed modestly shorter TCRB CDR3s.

All of the isolated RNA was reverse transcribed, so expressed TCRB transcripts were sequenced. Sequencing used immunoSEQ multiplex PCR; TCRdb keeps in-frame clones, though not all of them. The table records 120,000 or so clones, 17% of them present only once. Details on this clone: The antigen remains unidentified.

The CDR3 extends over 15 amino acids. V lost 2 bases to trimming and J lost 4 bases; unmatched junction nucleotides: 4. CDR1 and CDR2 from the germline V gene are SGHVS and FNYEAQ. The J gene is TRBJ1-4, the V gene TRBV7-6; 7 nucleotides match TRBD1. The sequencing sample was made of central memory CD4+ T cells from blood. This clonotype was obtained from a young man with type 1 diabetes. The CDR3 loop is CASSLSRGLNEKLFF. The CDR3 nucleotides are TGTGCCAGCAGCTTATCGAGGGGGCTTAATGAAAAACTGTTTTTT.